This passage covers 13 T cell receptor beta chains from one sample sequenced in a study of T cell repertoires in cytomegalovirus infection. Their cognate antigens are unknown. In TCRdb, the reads were re-called with MiXCR into one record per CDR3 protein. The sample has a few hundred thousand distinct CDR3 sequences; 40% are singletons. Source: cultured PBMCs, taken from culture after CMV antigen stimulation. These receptors came from a human donor in good health (CMV status not recorded). Some clones in this sample may be carry-over from other donors' samples.

This clonotype has only a few counts. The J gene is TRBJ1-6, the V gene TRBV12-3 or TRBV12-4; no clear D. With 3 bases removed from V and 8 bases from J, the gap between germline ends came to 5 bases. CDR3 length equals 12 residues. The CDR3, as DNA: TGTGCCAGCAGTTTCCCCGATTCACCCCTCCACTTT. Residues: CASSFPDSPLHF.

The sample holds a few counts of this clonotype. The V gene is TRBV7-6, the J gene TRBJ2-1; D is ambiguous. The CDR3 runs to 15 residues. Trimming removed 5 bases from V and 4 bases from J, with 15 bases in between. Germline assignment: CDR1 SGHVS and CDR2 FNYEAQ. The CDR3 coding sequence is TGTGCCAGCAGCCTACAAGGACGGGCTTACAATGAGCAGTTCTTC. Its translation: CASSLQGRAYNEQFF.

CDR3 sequence: CASSNTPGTSGRREQFF. The CDR3 DNA reads as TGTGCCAGCAGCAATACGCCCGGGACTAGCGGGCGAAGGGAGCAGTTCTTC. The rearrangement joins TRBV7-8 to TRBJ2-1; 12 nucleotides agree with TRBD2. CDR1 is SGHVS and CDR2 is FQNEAQ in the germline V gene. The CDR3 length is 17 residues. The ends lost 5 bases at V and 10 bases at J; junction bases unmatched: 15. Using reference TRBV7-8 and TRBJ2-1 for the parts outside the CDR3, the full variable domain is GAGVSQSPRYKVAKRGQDVALRCDPISGHVSLFWYQQALGQGPEFLTYFQNEAQLDKSGLPSDRFFAERPEGSVSTLKIQRTQQEDSAVYLCASSNTPGTSGRREQFFGPGTRLTVL.

The chain carries TRBV5-6 and TRBJ2-7; 8 bases agree with TRBD2. The CDR3 is 15 amino acids. Trimming took 5 bases from V and 5 from J; bases not matched to a gene: 12. The germline gives CDR1 SGHDT, CDR2 YYEEEE. The CDR3 nucleotides are TGTGCCAGCAGTTCCCCGGGGGGGCCTGGTAACGAGCAGTACTTC. It is translated as CASSSPGGPGNEQYF.

V and J are TRBV7-8 and TRBJ2-7; possibly TRBD2 for D (5 bases). The CDR3 loop spans 19 amino acids. Between the trimmed V and J ends, which lost 0 bases and 2 bases, there was a span of 23 bases. Germline V gives CDR1 SGHVS, CDR2 FQNEAQ. CDR3 loop: CASSLAGGSQGMSAYEQYF. DNA of the CDR3: TGTGCCAGCAGCTTAGCCGGCGGGTCGCAAGGAATGTCGGCCTACGAGCAGTACTTC.

The J gene is TRBJ1-1, the V gene TRBV6-8, with D perhaps matching TRBD1 (6 bases). V was shortened by 5 bases and J by 10 bases, with 11 bases between the two germline ends. The germline V gene encodes CDR1 MNHGY and CDR2 SAAAGT. The CDR3 totals 11 residues. For the CDR3, the DNA is TGTGCCAGCAGTGGGGGCCTGGGAGCTTTCTTT. Amino acids: CASSGGLGAFF.

This chain links TRBV5-1 with TRBJ2-7; 8 bases are a match to TRBD1. CDR1 SGHRS and CDR2 YFSETQ come from the germline V gene. The V and J ends lost 4 bases and 3 bases, in that order; junction bases with no gene match: 6. This CDR3 spans 14 amino acids. The DNA for the CDR3 is TGCGCCAGCAGCCCCCGGACAGGGAACTACGAGCAGTACTTC. Translated: CASSPRTGNYEQYF. The full variable domain, completed using reference TRBV5-1 and TRBJ2-7, is KAGVTQTPRYLIKTRGQQVTLSCSPISGHRSVSWYQQTPGQGLQFLFEYFSETQRNKGNFPGRFSGRQFSNSRSEMNVSTLELGDSALYLCASSPRTGNYEQYFGPGTRLTVT.

V gene TRBV12-3 or TRBV12-4 combines with J gene TRBJ2-3; D gene uncertain. The CDR3 totals 13 residues. The germline V and J ends were trimmed by 5 bases and 6 bases, with 12 bases remaining between them. The CDR3 loop is CASSLLARDTQYF. The CDR3 coding sequence is TGTGCCAGCAGTCTCTTGGCGAGGGATACGCAGTATTTT.

This rearrangement joins TRBV5-4 to TRBJ1-2; D not resolved. Trimming removed 0 bases from V and 0 bases from J, with 9 bases in between. Per the germline V gene, CDR1 is SGHNT and CDR2 is YYREEE (reference sequence). The CDR3 consists of 15 residues. Here the CDR3 DNA reads TGTGCCAGCAGCTTGGTTCCGGAACCTAACTATGGCTACACCTTC. The encoded protein is CASSLVPEPNYGYTF.

This clonotype came up a few times. V is TRBV7-2 and J is TRBJ1-5, with D tentatively TRBD1 (5 bases). The V end lost 0 bases, the J end lost 5 bases, and 11 bases lay between the germline ends. Germline CDR1 and CDR2: SGHTA and FQGNSA. The CDR3 length is 15 residues. As DNA, the CDR3 is TGTGCCAGCAGCTTAGCTAGGGGAGGGGATCAGCCCCAGCATTTT. This encodes CASSLARGGDQPQHF.

The gene calls are TRBV2 and TRBJ2-3, with 13 bases fitting TRBD2. There are 17 residues in the CDR3. Germline V gives CDR1 SNHLY, CDR2 FYNNEI. V lost 8 bases, J lost 0 bases, and 8 bases stayed unmatched. Written as DNA, the CDR3 is TGTGCCAGCCGTTGGACTAGCGGGGGAGACAGCACAGATACGCAGTATTTT. Its protein product is CASRWTSGGDSTDTQYF.

This clonotype appeared a few times. The V and J genes are TRBV7-2 and TRBJ2-7; the D gene is possibly TRBD2 (5 bases). There are 13 residues in the CDR3. Germline loops: CDR1 SGHTA, CDR2 FQGNSA. V was pared by 2 bases and J by 4 bases, with 9 bases between. This chain's CDR3 is CASSLSGYYEQYF. The CDR3 DNA follows: TGTGCCAGCAGCTTAAGCGGTTATTACGAGCAGTACTTC.

The chain is built from TRBV2 and TRBJ1-1, with a weak D call TRBD1 (5 bases). Trimming left V 6 bases short and J 4 bases short, with 12 bases between. There are 13 residues in the CDR3. Germline assignment: CDR1 SNHLY and CDR2 FYNNEI. In DNA, the CDR3 is TGTGCCAGCAGGGGATCAGGGTTCACTGAAGCTTTCTTT. Translation gives CASRGSGFTEAFF.